This note documents a single T cell receptor (beta chain) sequence. Its antigen is not identified. The germline V gene has CDR1 MDHEN and CDR2 SYDVKM. This CDR3 has 14 amino acids. Trimming cost V 3 bases and J 8 bases, with 16 bases left between them. This entry belongs to a study of OX40 agonist ivuxolimab in advanced cancers. The data were produced by immunoSEQ multiplex PCR, yet TCRdb's version contains in-frame clones alone and is incomplete. The sample includes around 30,000 clones, about 93% of them seen just once. General study points: Compared with CD4+, CD8+ T cells on average had more expanded clones.

The sequence came from an adult with an advanced solid tumor such as melanoma, head and neck, liver or kidney cancer. The chain joins TRBV28 to TRBJ1-1, with D maybe TRBD1 (5 bases). The material was CD4+ or CD8+ T cells sorted from blood, obtained in a trial of the OX40 agonist ivuxolimab. The CDR3 DNA reads as TGTGCCAGCAGTTTGGGCAGGGCCTCAGGGGAAGCTTTCTTT. Translation: CASSLGRASGEAFF.